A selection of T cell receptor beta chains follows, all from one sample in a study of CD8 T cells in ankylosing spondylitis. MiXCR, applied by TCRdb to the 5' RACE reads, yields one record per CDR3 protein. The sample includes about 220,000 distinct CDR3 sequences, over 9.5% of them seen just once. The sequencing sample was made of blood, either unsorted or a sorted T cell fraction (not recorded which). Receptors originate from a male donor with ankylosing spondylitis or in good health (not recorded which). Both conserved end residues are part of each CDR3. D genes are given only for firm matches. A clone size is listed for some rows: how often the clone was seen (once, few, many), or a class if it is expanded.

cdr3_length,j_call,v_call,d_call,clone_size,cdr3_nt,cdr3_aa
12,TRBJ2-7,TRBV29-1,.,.,TGCAGCGTTAAGACAGGCCCCTACGAGCAGTACTTC,CSVKTGPYEQYF
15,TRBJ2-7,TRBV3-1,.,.,TGTGCCAGCAGCCAGGGCGGGACGGCCGCCTACGAGCAGTACTTC,CASSQGGTAAYEQYF
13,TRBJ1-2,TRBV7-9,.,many,TGTGCCAGTTCGTATGGGTTGGACTATGGCTACACCTTC,CASSYGLDYGYTF
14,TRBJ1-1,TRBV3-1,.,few,TGTGCCAGCAGCCGTAGCGAGGGGAACACTGAAGCTTTCTTT,CASSRSEGNTEAFF
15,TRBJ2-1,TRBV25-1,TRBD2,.,TGTGCCAGCAGTGAATTGGGCGGGGGGTACAATGAGCAGTTCTTC,CASSELGGGYNEQFF
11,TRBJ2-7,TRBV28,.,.,TGTGCCAGCAGTACCTCTCGGGAGCAGTACTTC,CASSTSREQYF
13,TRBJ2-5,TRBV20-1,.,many,TGCAGTGCTAGCGGGGGTCTCCAAGAGACCCAGTACTTC,CSASGGLQETQYF
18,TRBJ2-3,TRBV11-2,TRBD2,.,TGTGCCAGCAGCTTAGATTCTCGGACTAGCGGTCGTTCATATACGCAGTATTTT,CASSLDSRTSGRSYTQYF
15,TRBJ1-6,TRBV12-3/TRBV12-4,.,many,TGTGCCAGCAGTTTTGGTATATCCTATAATTCACCCCTCCACTTT,CASSFGISYNSPLHF
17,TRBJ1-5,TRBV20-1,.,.,TGCAGTGCTAGAGATCTCCTGACTTGGCAGGGCAATCAGCCCCAGCATTTT,CSARDLLTWQGNQPQHF
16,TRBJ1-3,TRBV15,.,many,TGTGCCACCAGCAGAGACGTACAGGGCTCTGGAAACACCATATATTTT,CATSRDVQGSGNTIYF
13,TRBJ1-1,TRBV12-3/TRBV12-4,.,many,TGTGCCAGCAGGGAGACAGTTGGAACTGAAGCTTTCTTT,CASRETVGTEAFF
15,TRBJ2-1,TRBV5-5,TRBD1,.,TGTGCCAGCATCCATACTTCGACAGGGGGCAATGAGCAGTTCTTC,CASIHTSTGGNEQFF
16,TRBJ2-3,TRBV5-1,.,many,TGCGCCAGCAGCTTGGAGGGCAGGGAGAGCACAGATACGCAGTATTTT,CASSLEGRESTDTQYF
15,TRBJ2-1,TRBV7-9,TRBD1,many,TGTGCCAGCAGCTTAGGGGACAGGGGTCATGGTGAGCAGTTCTTC,CASSLGDRGHGEQFF
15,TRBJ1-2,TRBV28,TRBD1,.,TGTGCCAGCAGTCCCCGGGACAGACCCACCTATGGCTACACCTTC,CASSPRDRPTYGYTF
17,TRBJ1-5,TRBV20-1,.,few,TGCAGTGCTAGAGTCCCGGGGGGGGATTATAGCAATCAGCCCCAGCATTTT,CSARVPGGDYSNQPQHF
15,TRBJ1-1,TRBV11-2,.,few,TGTGCCAGCAGCCTTAAAAAGGGCCTTAACACTGAAGCTTTCTTT,CASSLKKGLNTEAFF
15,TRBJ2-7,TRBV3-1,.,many,TGTGCCAGCAGCCAAACCGGGACGCCGAACCTCGAGCAGTACTTC,CASSQTGTPNLEQYF
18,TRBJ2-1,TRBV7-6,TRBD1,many,TGTGCCAGCAGCTTAGTGGGAGTGGGACAGGGGGCGCGGAATGAGCAGTTCTTC,CASSLVGVGQGARNEQFF
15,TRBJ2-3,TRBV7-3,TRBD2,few,TGTGCCAGCAGCACCACCGGACTAGCCGCAGATACGCAGTATTTT,CASSTTGLAADTQYF
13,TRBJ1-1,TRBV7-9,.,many,TGTGCCAGCAGCCCCCTGATGAACACTGAAGCTTTCTTT,CASSPLMNTEAFF
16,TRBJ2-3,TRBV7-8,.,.,TGTGCCAGCAGCTTAACATGGTTTATTTTGACAGATACGCAGTATTTT,CASSLTWFILTDTQYF
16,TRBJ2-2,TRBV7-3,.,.,TGTGCCAGCAGCTTAACCCCGGGGGTCTTAACCGGGGAGCTGTTTTTT,CASSLTPGVLTGELFF
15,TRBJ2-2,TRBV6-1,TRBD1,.,TGTGCCACCTTACAGGGGAACCCGAACACCGGGGAGCTGTTTTTT,CATLQGNPNTGELFF
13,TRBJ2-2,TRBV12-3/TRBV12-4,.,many,TGTGCCAGCAGTTTACGAGGCCCCGGGGAGCTGTTTTTT,CASSLRGPGELFF
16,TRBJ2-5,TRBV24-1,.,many,TGTGCCACCAGTGATTCGGCCGAGAGTGTCCAAGAGACCCAGTACTTC,CATSDSAESVQETQYF
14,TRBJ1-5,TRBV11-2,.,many,TGTGCCAGCAGCTTTGGTCAGGGAAATCAGCCCCAGCATTTT,CASSFGQGNQPQHF
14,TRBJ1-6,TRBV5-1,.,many,TGCGCCAGCAGTTTTACAGGTGGTAATTCACCCCTCCACTTT,CASSFTGGNSPLHF
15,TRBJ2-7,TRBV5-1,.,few,TGCGCCAGCAGCTTCGGGGCGGCCCACGCCTACGAGCAGTACTTC,CASSFGAAHAYEQYF
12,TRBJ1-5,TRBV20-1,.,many,TGCAGTGCCCGCCCGGGGGATCAGCCCCAGCATTTT,CSARPGDQPQHF
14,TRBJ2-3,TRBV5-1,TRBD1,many,TGCGCCAGCAGCCCCGACAGGGGGCCAGATACGCAGTATTTT,CASSPDRGPDTQYF
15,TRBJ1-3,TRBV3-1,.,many,TGTGCCAGCAGCCTAGATCAGACGCGTGGAAACACCATATATTTT,CASSLDQTRGNTIYF
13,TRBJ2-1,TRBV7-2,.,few,TGTGCCAGCAGCTTGGACGTCTACAATGAGCAGTTCTTC,CASSLDVYNEQFF
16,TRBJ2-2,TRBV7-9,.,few,TGTGCCAGCAGCTCAAGTGGGGGGCGATTGGACGGGGAGCTGTTTTTT,CASSSSGGRLDGELFF
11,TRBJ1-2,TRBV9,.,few,TGTGCCAGCGAGGGGGGCGATGGCTACACCTTC,CASEGGDGYTF
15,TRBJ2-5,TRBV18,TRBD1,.,TGTGCCAGCTCACCCGGACAGGGTCGGGGAGAGACCCAGTACTTC,CASSPGQGRGETQYF
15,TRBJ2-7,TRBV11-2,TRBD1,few,TGTGCCAGCAGCGGGGACAGGGACCGCTCCTACGAGCAGTACTTC,CASSGDRDRSYEQYF
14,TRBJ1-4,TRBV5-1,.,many,TGCGCCAGCAGCTTGGCCGGATCCGCTGAAAAACTGTTTTTT,CASSLAGSAEKLFF
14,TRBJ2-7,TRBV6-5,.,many,TGTGCCAGCAGTTACTCGTCGGGCGCCTACGAGCAGTACTTC,CASSYSSGAYEQYF
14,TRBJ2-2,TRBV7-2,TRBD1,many,TGTGCCAGCAGGGGACAGGGTCGGACCGGGGAGCTGTTTTTT,CASRGQGRTGELFF
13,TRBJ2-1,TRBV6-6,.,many,TGTGCCAGCAGTAAAAGGGGATACAATGAGCAGTTCTTC,CASSKRGYNEQFF